The entry below gives a single TCR beta chain sequence along with its context. Assay: immunoSEQ multiplex PCR; the TCRdb copy retains only in-frame clones and omits some. This sample carries about 680,000 clones, about three quarters of them seen once, and the ten largest clones take roughly 2%. The source of the sample is a study of shared clonotypes between healthy human individuals. Both subsets, CD45RA+ naive and CD45RA-negative memory, were split from the CD4+ cells. This TCR was sampled from a woman between 25 and 40 years old in good health. Sample: memory CD4+ T cells sorted from blood. Described subset: CD45RA-negative fraction.

CDR3: CASSLQALDVDEQFF. CDR3 DNA sequence: TGCGCCAGCAGCTTGCAGGCGCTCGACGTCGATGAGCAGTTCTTC. V gene TRBV5-1 combines with J gene TRBJ2-1; D is unresolved. CDR1 and CDR2 (germline): SGHRS, YFSETQ. The CDR3 spans 15 residues. Trimming pared 1 base from V and 8 bases from J, leaving 16 bases between.